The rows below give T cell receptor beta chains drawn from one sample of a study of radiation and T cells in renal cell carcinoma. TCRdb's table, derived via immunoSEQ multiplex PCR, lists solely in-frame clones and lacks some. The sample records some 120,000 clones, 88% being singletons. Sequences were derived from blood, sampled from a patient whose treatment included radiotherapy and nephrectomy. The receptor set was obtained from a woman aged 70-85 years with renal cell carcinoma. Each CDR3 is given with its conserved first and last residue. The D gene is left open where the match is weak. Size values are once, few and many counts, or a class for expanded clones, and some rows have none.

CDR3 protein: CASSVDGGRNYGYTF; CDR3 DNA: TGTGCCAGCAGCGTAGATGGGGGGAGGAACTATGGCTACACCTTC; clone size: -; J gene: TRBJ1-2; D gene: -; V gene: TRBV9
CDR3 protein: CASSYQGSYPPIDTEAFF; CDR3 DNA: TGTGCCAGCAGCTACCAGGGATCGTATCCCCCTATTGACACTGAAGCTTTCTTT; clone size: -; J gene: TRBJ1-1; D gene: -; V gene: TRBV11-2
CDR3 protein: CASSKGSPEPIYF; CDR3 DNA: TGTGCCAGCAGCAAGGGGTCCCCGGAGCCCATATATTTT; clone size: -; J gene: TRBJ1-3; D gene: -; V gene: TRBV7-8
CDR3 protein: CASRKMTGLNTEAFF; CDR3 DNA: TGTGCCAGCAGGAAAATGACAGGGTTAAACACTGAAGCTTTCTTT; clone size: -; J gene: TRBJ1-1; D gene: TRBD1; V gene: TRBV27
CDR3 protein: CASSPFRVGSPLHF; CDR3 DNA: TGTGCCAGCAGCCCCTTCAGGGTAGGGTCACCCCTCCACTTT; clone size: -; J gene: TRBJ1-6; D gene: -; V gene: TRBV7-2
CDR3 protein: CASSPGQSANYGYTF; CDR3 DNA: TGTGCCAGCAGCCCTGGACAGTCCGCTAACTATGGCTACACCTTC; clone size: -; J gene: TRBJ1-2; D gene: -; V gene: TRBV4-2
CDR3 protein: CASSMDTGIKETQYF; CDR3 DNA: TGTGCCAGTAGTATGGATACAGGGATAAAGGAGACCCAGTACTTC; clone size: -; J gene: TRBJ2-5; D gene: -; V gene: TRBV19
CDR3 protein: CASSPATGKDTEAFF; CDR3 DNA: TGTGCCAGCAGTCCTGCCACCGGGAAAGACACTGAAGCTTTCTTT; clone size: -; J gene: TRBJ1-1; D gene: -; V gene: TRBV28
CDR3 protein: CASSESGLPTGELFF; CDR3 DNA: TGTGCCAGCAGTGAATCCGGACTTCCCACCGGGGAGCTGTTTTTT; clone size: -; J gene: TRBJ2-2; D gene: -; V gene: TRBV2
CDR3 protein: CASSQDERNTEAFF; CDR3 DNA: TGTGCCAGCAGCCAAGATGAGCGGAACACTGAAGCTTTCTTT; clone size: few; J gene: TRBJ1-1; D gene: -; V gene: TRBV4-2
CDR3 protein: CASSDRDREGQPQHF; CDR3 DNA: TGTGCCAGCAGCGACCGGGACAGGGAGGGTCAGCCCCAGCATTTT; clone size: -; J gene: TRBJ1-5; D gene: TRBD1; V gene: TRBV7-8
CDR3 protein: CASSSPERGNTIYF; CDR3 DNA: TGTGCCAGCAGTTCACCCGAGAGGGGAAACACCATATATTTT; clone size: once; J gene: TRBJ1-3; D gene: -; V gene: TRBV28
CDR3 protein: CASSPRTRDEQFF; CDR3 DNA: TGTGCCAGCAGTCCCCGGACGAGGGATGAGCAGTTCTTC; clone size: -; J gene: TRBJ2-1; D gene: -; V gene: TRBV6-6
CDR3 protein: CASSPEQGASGANVLTF; CDR3 DNA: TGTGCCAGCAGTCCGGAACAGGGGGCAAGTGGGGCCAACGTCCTGACTTTC; clone size: -; J gene: TRBJ2-6; D gene: TRBD1; V gene: TRBV28
CDR3 protein: CASSLRGTGANVLTF; CDR3 DNA: TGTGCCAGCAGCTTAAGGGGGACGGGGGCCAACGTCCTGACTTTC; clone size: -; J gene: TRBJ2-6; D gene: -; V gene: TRBV11-3
CDR3 protein: CASGATWGADTQYF; CDR3 DNA: TGTGCCAGCGGGGCAACCTGGGGGGCAGATACGCAGTATTTT; clone size: -; J gene: TRBJ2-3; D gene: -; V gene: TRBV27
CDR3 protein: CASSPQGVGGNSPLHF; CDR3 DNA: TGTGCCAGCAGCCCCCAGGGGGTGGGGGGAAATTCACCCCTCCACTTT; clone size: -; J gene: TRBJ1-6; D gene: TRBD1; V gene: TRBV7-2
CDR3 protein: CASSEQTKPNSPLHF; CDR3 DNA: TGTGCCAGCAGTGAACAAACGAAACCTAATTCACCCCTCCACTTT; clone size: once; J gene: TRBJ1-6; D gene: -; V gene: TRBV2
CDR3 protein: CASSAPTSGGARYNEQFF; CDR3 DNA: TGCGCCAGCAGCGCCCCCACTAGCGGGGGGGCTAGGTACAATGAGCAGTTCTTC; clone size: -; J gene: TRBJ2-1; D gene: TRBD2; V gene: TRBV5-1
CDR3 protein: CASSPGTSLSETQYF; CDR3 DNA: TGCGCCAGCAGCCCAGGGACTAGCCTTTCGGAGACCCAGTACTTC; clone size: -; J gene: TRBJ2-5; D gene: TRBD2; V gene: TRBV5-1
CDR3 protein: CASSLRDSGGDGYTF; CDR3 DNA: TGTGCCAGCAGCTTACGGGACAGTGGAGGGGACGGCTACACCTTC; clone size: once; J gene: TRBJ1-2; D gene: TRBD1; V gene: TRBV7-9
CDR3 protein: CASSLDYGVETQYF; CDR3 DNA: TGTGCCAGCAGCTTAGATTACGGGGTGGAGACCCAGTACTTC; clone size: -; J gene: TRBJ2-5; D gene: -; V gene: TRBV7-6
CDR3 protein: CASSVRAGGPQETQYF; CDR3 DNA: TGTGCCAGCAGCGTCCGAGCGGGGGGGCCCCAAGAGACCCAGTACTTC; clone size: once; J gene: TRBJ2-5; D gene: TRBD2; V gene: TRBV4-2
CDR3 protein: CASRLARRSSGANVLTF; CDR3 DNA: TGTGCAAGTCGCTTAGCGCGAAGGAGCTCTGGGGCCAACGTCCTGACTTTC; clone size: -; J gene: TRBJ2-6; D gene: -; V gene: TRBV12-2
CDR3 protein: CASSLGENTEAFF; CDR3 DNA: TGCGCCAGCAGCTTGGGTGAGAACACTGAAGCTTTCTTT; clone size: -; J gene: TRBJ1-1; D gene: -; V gene: TRBV5-1
CDR3 protein: CASSLGLQETQYF; CDR3 DNA: TGTGCCAGCAGCCTGGGACTTCAAGAGACCCAGTACTTC; clone size: -; J gene: TRBJ2-5; D gene: -; V gene: TRBV9